The 23 T cell receptor beta chains in this list originate from one sample, sequenced in a study of tissue T cells after allogeneic stem cell transplantation. Generated by immunoSEQ multiplex PCR, the TCRdb table keeps only in-frame clones and is missing some. This table holds over 6,500 clones, over 40% found once. Time point reported: mouse harvest day 7 after allogeneic transplant. The graft held 10^6 splenic CD5+ T cells and 10^7 T-cell-depleted bone marrow cells. The sample was lymph node tissue. These TCRs come from a female BALB/c mouse given C57BL/6 T cells with graft-versus-host disease after an allogeneic hematopoietic cell transplant.

The table lists this clone with a count of one. Genes and germline come from the mouse. The read ends 1 residue shy of where the CDR3 ends; the end is completed using the germline J gene. J is TRBJ2-3 and V is TRBV26; the D is unclear. Trimming stripped 2 bases from V and 2 bases from J, with 5 bases between. The CDR3 has 13 amino acids. Looked up from germline, CDR1 is KGHPV and CDR2 is FQNQEV (reference sequence). The CDR3 spells CASSLNNAETLYF. The CDR3 bases that were read are TGTGCCAGCAGTCTGAACAATGCAGAAACGCTGTAT.

With respect to this clone: The genes are named according to mouse. From the germline J gene comes the end of the CDR3, since the read stops 1 residue before it. V and J are TRBV16 and TRBJ2-5, with D possibly being TRBD2 (6 bases). The V gene lost 3 bases and the J gene lost 4 bases, with 8 bases spanning the gap. CDR1 and CDR2 (germline): SGHSA, FRNQAP. The CDR3 loop spans 13 amino acids. The sequenced CDR3 bases are TGTGCAAGCAGCTTTGGGGGAAAAGACACCCAGTAC. Its protein product is CASSFGGKDTQY. The full-length CDR3 reads as CASSFGGKDTQYF.

By sample share, this clone is medium-sized. Gene names are mouse gene names. The read finishes 1 residue shy of the CDR3 end, and the germline J gene is used to complete it. J is TRBJ2-4 and V is TRBV1, with TRBD1 matching 8 bases. Germline V gene data show CDR1 as NSQYPW and CDR2 as LRSPGD (reference sequence). J lost 1 base, V lost 3 bases, and 3 bases had no gene match. The CDR3 loop spans 15 amino acids. The CDR3 bases that were read are TGCACCTGCAGTGCTGGACAGGGTGGTCAAAACACCTTGTAC. This sequence encodes CTCSAGQGGQNTLY. The complete CDR3 protein is CTCSAGQGGQNTLYF.

On this clone: Mouse gene names and germline throughout. The CDR3 region is CASSTDQNTLYF. Partial CDR3 DNA: TGTGCCAGCAGTACAGATCAAAACACCTTGTAC. This chain joins TRBV15 and TRBJ2-4; D unclear. The CDR3 end falls 1 residue outside the read, so it is completed with the germline J gene. Germline V gene lookup returns CDR1 SGHND and CDR2 FRSKSL. The CDR3 is 12 residues long. V dropped 5 bases and J dropped 2 bases, with 5 bases sitting between them.

This clone was seen a handful of times. Gene and germline names: mouse. The read halts 1 residue ahead of the CDR3 end, with the missing end drawn from the germline J gene. The V gene is TRBV13-1, the J gene TRBJ2-5, with 8 bases lining up with TRBD2. Unmatched junction bases numbered 5, after V lost 3 bases and J lost 2 bases. The CDR3 has 15 residues. Germline V CDR1 and CDR2: NSHNY, SYGAGN. This chain's CDR3 is CASSGGGLGQDTQYF. The CDR3 bases that were read are TGTGCCAGCAGTGGGGGGGGGCTTGGCCAAGACACCCAGTAC.

This clone was counted only a few times. The germline and genes are mouse ones. With the read ending 1 residue before the CDR3 end, the germline J gene is used to fill in that end. This chain uses TRBV12-1 with TRBJ2-7; the match to TRBD2 covers 9 bases. CDR1 SGHSN and CDR2 HYEKVE come from the germline V gene. There are 14 residues in the CDR3. The junction had 1 base not matched to a gene; V was cut back by 0 bases and J by 2 bases. This CDR3 reads CASSLAGGAYEQYF. Incomplete CDR3 DNA: TGTGCCAGCTCTCTCGCTGGGGGGGCCTATGAACAGTAC. Supplemented by reference TRBV12-1 and TRBJ2-7, the full variable domain reads DSGVVQSPRHIIKEKGGRSVLTCIPISGHSNVVWYQQTLGKELKFLIQHYEKVERDKGFLPSRFSVQQFDDYHSEMNMSALELEDSAMYFCASSLAGGAYEQYFGPGTRLTVL.

Remarks on this clone: Mouse germline and gene names are used. The chain's CDR3 is CASSLRQGSETLYF. The covered CDR3 bases are TGTGCCAGCAGTCTGCGACAGGGGTCAGAAACGCTGTAT. The rearrangement joins TRBV26 to TRBJ2-3, with 8 bases identical to TRBD1. The read stops 1 residue short of the end of the CDR3; the missing end is completed from the germline J gene. Trimming removed 2 bases from V and 4 bases from J; junction bases left unmatched: 2. Germline CDR1 is KGHPV and CDR2 is FQNQEV (reference sequence). The CDR3 contains 14 residues.

To note about this clone: Genes and germline come from the mouse. The read ends 1 residue early relative to the CDR3; the germline J gene fills the gap. This sequence joins TRBV12-2 and TRBJ2-3, with 14 bases identical to TRBD2. Germline V gene sequence: CDR1 SGHLS, CDR2 HYDKME. The trim removed 0 bases at V and 2 bases at J, leaving 0 bases unmatched. The CDR3 loop spans 16 amino acids. This CDR3 is CASSLGTGGAAETLYF. The CDR3 bases that were read are TGTGCCAGCTCTCTCGGGACTGGGGGGGCTGCAGAAACGCTGTAT.

Remarks on this clone: Germline and genes here are mouse. The read ends 1 residue before the CDR3 terminus; that terminus is restored from the germline J gene. V gene TRBV26 combines with J gene TRBJ2-5, with a possible D match to TRBD1 (5 bases). This CDR3 is 13 amino acids long. CDR1 and CDR2 from the germline V gene are KGHPV and FQNQEV (reference sequence). Trimming took off 2 bases at V and 2 bases at J, with 5 bases between the two ends. The CDR3 spells CASSLDSQDTQYF. CDR3 DNA, as far as it was read: TGTGCCAGCAGTCTGGACAGCCAAGACACCCAGTAC.

Comment on this clone: Gene names are the mouse ones. Read sequence stops 1 residue before the CDR3 end, and the germline J gene provides the missing end. This sequence joins TRBV12-1 and TRBJ2-4, with TRBD2 identical over 9 bases. In germline, CDR1 is SGHSN, CDR2 HYEKVE. This CDR3 is 15 amino acids long. The trim removed 0 bases at V and 2 bases at J, leaving 2 bases unmatched. Partial CDR3 DNA: TGTGCCAGCTCTCTCGACTGGGGGTCTCAAAACACCTTGTAC. Its protein is CASSLDWGSQNTLY. The whole CDR3 is CASSLDWGSQNTLYF.

Details on this clone: Each gene name is a mouse one. Partial CDR3 DNA: TGTGCCAGCAGCTTACGCAGGGGAGGAGACACCCAGTAC. Its protein is CASSLRRGGDTQY. The whole CDR3 protein is CASSLRRGGDTQYF. The chain joins TRBV3 to TRBJ2-5, with D perhaps matching TRBD1 (6 bases). From the germline J gene comes the end of the CDR3, since the read stops 1 residue before it. In germline, CDR1 is SNHLY, CDR2 FYNGKV (reference sequence). There are 14 residues in the CDR3. V was pared by 2 bases and J by 5 bases, with 11 bases between.

By frequency in the sample, this clone is medium-sized (0.01 to 0.1%). Mouse names are used for the genes. The read gets to within 1 residue of the CDR3 end, and the germline J gene fills in the rest. The J gene is TRBJ1-1, the V gene TRBV16; D is undetermined. V was clipped by 0 bases and J by 5 bases, with 7 bases between them. Germline loops: CDR1 SGHSA, CDR2 FRNQAP. The CDR3 is 13 residues long. The sequenced part of the CDR3 DNA is TGTGCAAGCAGCTTAGATCTTGGGACAGAAGTCTTC. Its protein product is CASSLDLGTEVF. The full-length CDR3 reads as CASSLDLGTEVFF.

To note about this clone: Genes here carry mouse names. The read gets to within 1 residue of the CDR3 end, and the germline J gene fills in the rest. Other DNA sequences in the sample encode the same CDR3. The genes are TRBV26 and TRBJ1-3, with 7 bases fitting TRBD1. V gave up 4 bases and J gave up 1 base; unmatched junction bases: 1. This CDR3 is built from 14 residues. The germline V gene has CDR1 KGHPV and CDR2 FQNQEV (reference sequence). The CDR3 DNA, read in part, is TGTGCCAGCAGTCCGACAGGGTCTGGAAATACGCTCTAT. It is translated as CASSPTGSGNTLY. The CDR3 as a whole reads CASSPTGSGNTLYF.

On this clone: Gene names are mouse gene names. The read terminates 1 residue ahead of where the CDR3 ends, so the germline J gene completes it. The V call is TRBV3, the J call TRBJ1-2; D is unclear. The CDR3 has 13 residues. CDR1 and CDR2 from the germline V gene are SNHLY and FYNGKV (reference sequence). V lost 4 bases to trimming and J lost 0 bases, with 6 bases between them. Incomplete CDR3 DNA: TGTGCCAGCAGCTACGGGACAAACTCCGACTACACC. Translation gives CASSYGTNSDYT. The whole CDR3 protein reads CASSYGTNSDYTF.

As regards this clone: Germline and genes here are mouse. The read terminates 1 residue ahead of where the CDR3 ends, so the germline J gene completes it. The rearrangement joins TRBV26 to TRBJ2-7; weak D call: TRBD1 (5 bases). The CDR3 extends over 12 amino acids. The V gene lost 2 bases and the J gene lost 7 bases, with 9 bases spanning the gap. The germline V gene encodes CDR1 KGHPV and CDR2 FQNQEV (reference sequence). Partial CDR3 DNA: TGTGCCAGCAGTCTGAAGGGGTGGGAACAGTAC. Translated: CASSLKGWEQY. In full, the CDR3 reads CASSLKGWEQYF.

This clone was found a few times. The listed genes are named as in mouse. The sequenced part of the CDR3 DNA is TGTGCCAGCAGTCTGTATCTGGGGGCCTATGCTGAGCAGTTC. The encoded protein is CASSLYLGAYAEQF. The entire CDR3 sequence reads CASSLYLGAYAEQFF. J is TRBJ2-1 and V is TRBV24, with D tentatively TRBD2 (7 bases). The read ends 1 residue before the CDR3 terminus; that terminus is restored from the germline J gene. Trimming took off 0 bases at V and 3 bases at J, with 9 bases between the two ends. The germline V gene has CDR1 KGHTA and CDR2 FRNEEI. The CDR3 sequence is 15 residues long.

This clone was recorded a few times. The genes and germline here are from mouse. The read gets to within 1 residue of the CDR3 end, and the germline J gene fills in the rest. The rearrangement uses TRBV26 and TRBJ2-2; TRBD2 agrees at 7 bases. Trimming at V came to 0 bases and at J to 3 bases, leaving 4 bases not matched to a gene. This CDR3 contains 16 residues. Germline V gene data show CDR1 as KGHPV and CDR2 as FQNQEV (reference sequence). CDR3 sequence reads: CASSLSPWGYTGQLYF. CDR3 DNA, as far as it was read: TGTGCCAGCAGTCTGTCCCCCTGGGGGTACACCGGGCAGCTCTAC.

Details on this clone: Genes and germline are mouse. The read ends 1 residue early relative to the CDR3; the germline J gene fills the gap. The gene calls are TRBV31 and TRBJ2-5, with 11 bases matching TRBD2. CDR3 length: 15 residues. The ends lost 3 bases at V and 2 bases at J; junction bases unmatched: 4. CDR1 and CDR2 from the germline V gene are GKSSPN and SITVG. The part of the CDR3 DNA that was read is TGTGCCTGGAGCCACGGGACTGGGGGCCAAGACACCCAGTAC. Protein: CAWSHGTGGQDTQY. The whole CDR3 sequence reads CAWSHGTGGQDTQYF.

Comments on this clone: Germline and genes here are mouse. The read ends 1 residue before the CDR3 terminus; that terminus is restored from the germline J gene. V is TRBV26 and J is TRBJ1-4; 10 nucleotides align to TRBD1. The V gene's germline CDR1 is KGHPV and CDR2 FQNQEV (reference sequence). The V and J ends lost 4 bases and 7 bases, in that order; junction bases with no gene match: 3. The CDR3 has 14 residues. The CDR3 spells CASSRDRGSERLFF. Incomplete CDR3 DNA: TGTGCCAGCAGTCGGGACAGGGGTAGCGAAAGATTATTT.

This clone was detected a few times. Gene names are mouse gene names. From the germline J gene comes the end of the CDR3, since the read stops 1 residue before it. The V call is TRBV26, the J call TRBJ1-4, with no clear D. Germline values: CDR1 KGHPV, CDR2 FQNQEV (reference sequence). V lost 2 bases and J lost 7, with 5 bases in between. This CDR3 is built from 12 residues. The CDR3 sequence is CASSLPTERLFF. The covered CDR3 bases are TGTGCCAGCAGTCTGCCCACCGAAAGATTATTT. The whole variable domain, filled in from reference TRBV26 and TRBJ1-4, reads NSKVIQTPRYLVKGQGQKAKMRCIPEKGHPVVFWYQQNKNNEFKFLINFQNQEVLQQIDMTEKRFSAECPSNSPCSLEIQSSEAGDSALYLCASSLPTERLFFGHGTKLSVL.

On this clone itself: The listed genes are named as in mouse. Coverage ceases 1 residue before the CDR3 finishes, and the germline J gene fills in the end. This chain connects TRBV26 to TRBJ2-7; no firm D call. In germline, CDR1 is KGHPV, CDR2 FQNQEV (reference sequence). The CDR3 extends over 14 amino acids. V shed 1 base and J shed 0 bases, with 7 bases lying between them. The CDR3 protein is CASSLLQSSYEQYF. The DNA read from the CDR3 is TGTGCCAGCAGTCTGTTACAGAGCTCCTATGAACAGTAC.

This clone was found a few times. All gene names here are mouse names. Coverage ceases 1 residue before the CDR3 finishes, and the germline J gene fills in the end. The rearrangement uses TRBV26 and TRBJ1-2; D unclear. This CDR3 region has 13 residues. V lost 6 bases, J lost 0 bases, and 8 bases lay in between. From germline, CDR1 is KGHPV and CDR2 FQNQEV (reference sequence). The CDR3 loop reads CASSLTTNSDYTF. Incomplete CDR3 DNA: TGTGCCAGCAGCCTAACAACAAACTCCGACTACACC.

Concerning this clone: All gene names here are mouse names. The read falls 1 residue short of the CDR3 end, and the missing part is taken from the germline J gene. The rearrangement joins TRBV24 to TRBJ1-1; D call uncertain. V was cut by 5 bases and J by 0 bases, with 10 bases left in between. The CDR3 has 14 amino acids. Germline V lookup: CDR1 KGHTA, CDR2 FRNEEI. The CDR3 region is CASSSPTPNTEVFF. Incomplete CDR3 DNA: TGTGCCAGCAGTTCCCCCACCCCAAACACAGAAGTCTTC.